This TCR beta chain emerged from a study of early T cells in non-severe SARS-CoV-2 infection. Study as a whole: The sequenced material was bulk RNA from unsorted whole blood, and its chains were unpaired. Broader study findings: Matching with VDJdb favored anti-spike CD8 responses (missing private and CD4 specificities).

The library protocol tagged individual cDNA molecules with unique molecular identifiers. One entry per CDR3 protein, called by TCRdb with MiXCR from the 5' RACE reads. The repertoire holds around 60,000 distinct CDR3 sequences, with 12% as singletons. As concerns this clonotype: Its target is not known.

The TCR was taken from an adult who was a healthcare worker with PCR-confirmed SARS-CoV-2 infection or an uninfected control (not recorded which). The sequenced material came from whole blood.

The CDR3 sequence: CASSKGFWGQETQYF. Written as DNA, the CDR3 is TGTGCCAGCAGCAAGGGATTCTGGGGGCAAGAGACCCAGTACTTC. The gene calls are TRBV6-2 or TRBV6-3 and TRBJ2-5; D possibly matches TRBD1 or TRBD2 (5 bases each). V lost 6 bases and J 2 bases, leaving 16 bases between the germline ends. This CDR3 contains 15 residues. Per germline, CDR1 MNHEY and CDR2 SVGEGT.